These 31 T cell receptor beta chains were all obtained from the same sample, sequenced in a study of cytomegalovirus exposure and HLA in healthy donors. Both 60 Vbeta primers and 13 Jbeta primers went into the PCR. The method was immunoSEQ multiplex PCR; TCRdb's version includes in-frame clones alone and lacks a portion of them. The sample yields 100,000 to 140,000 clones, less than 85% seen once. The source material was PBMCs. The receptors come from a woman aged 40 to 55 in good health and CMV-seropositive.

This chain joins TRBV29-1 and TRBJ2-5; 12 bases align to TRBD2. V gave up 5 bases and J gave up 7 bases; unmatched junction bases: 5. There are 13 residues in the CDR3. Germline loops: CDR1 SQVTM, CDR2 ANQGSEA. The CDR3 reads CSVRTSGVGTQYF. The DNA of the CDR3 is TGCAGCGTTAGGACTAGCGGGGTAGGGACCCAGTACTTC.

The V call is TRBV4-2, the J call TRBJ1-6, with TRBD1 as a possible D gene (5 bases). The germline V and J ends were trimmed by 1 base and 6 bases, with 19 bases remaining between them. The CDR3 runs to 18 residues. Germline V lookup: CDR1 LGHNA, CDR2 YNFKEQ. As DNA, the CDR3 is TGTGCCAGCAGCCAAGTCGGTAGTTTGTCCGGGGGTAATTCACCCCTCCACTTT. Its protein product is CASSQVGSLSGGNSPLHF.

The CDR3: CASSDMAGDGYTF. The CDR3 bases are TGTGCCAGCAGTGATATGGCAGGGGATGGCTACACCTTC. The chain couples TRBV2 to TRBJ1-2; weak D call: TRBD1 (6 bases). Germline V gives CDR1 SNHLY, CDR2 FYNNEI. There are 13 residues in the CDR3. With 3 bases removed from V and 6 bases from J, the gap between germline ends came to 11 bases.

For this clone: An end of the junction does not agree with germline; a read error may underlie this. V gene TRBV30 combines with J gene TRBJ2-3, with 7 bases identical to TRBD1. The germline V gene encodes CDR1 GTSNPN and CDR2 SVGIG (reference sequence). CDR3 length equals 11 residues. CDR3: CAWSRDSQPDF. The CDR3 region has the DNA TGTGCCTGGAGCAGGGACAGCCAGCCAGATTTT.

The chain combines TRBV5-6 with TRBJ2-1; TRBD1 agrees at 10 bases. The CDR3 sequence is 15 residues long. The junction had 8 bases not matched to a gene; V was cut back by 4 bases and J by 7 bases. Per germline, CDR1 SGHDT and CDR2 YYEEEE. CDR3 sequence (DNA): TGTGCCAGCAGCAATGACAGGGGGCTTTGGAATGAGCAGTTCTTC. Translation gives CASSNDRGLWNEQFF.

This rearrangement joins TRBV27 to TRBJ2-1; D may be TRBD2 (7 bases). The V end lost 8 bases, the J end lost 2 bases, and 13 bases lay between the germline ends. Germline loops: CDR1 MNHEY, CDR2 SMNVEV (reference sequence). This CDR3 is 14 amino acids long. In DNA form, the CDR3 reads TGTGCCAGCGCCACCGGGGGGCCCTACAATGAGCAGTTCTTC. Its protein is CASATGGPYNEQFF.

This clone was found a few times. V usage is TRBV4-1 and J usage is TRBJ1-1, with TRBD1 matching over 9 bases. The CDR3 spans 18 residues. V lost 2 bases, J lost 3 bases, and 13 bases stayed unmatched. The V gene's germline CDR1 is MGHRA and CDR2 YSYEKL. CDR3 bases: TGCGCCAGCAGCCAAACCCCCCCCGGGACAGGGAGGGACACTGAAGCTTTCTTT. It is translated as CASSQTPPGTGRDTEAFF.

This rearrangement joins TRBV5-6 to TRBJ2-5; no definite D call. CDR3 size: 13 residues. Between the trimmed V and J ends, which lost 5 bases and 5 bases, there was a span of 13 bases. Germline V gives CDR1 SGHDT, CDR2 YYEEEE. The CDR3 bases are TGTGCCAGCAGAGTTTTCGACGGGGAGACCCAGTACTTC. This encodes CASRVFDGETQYF.

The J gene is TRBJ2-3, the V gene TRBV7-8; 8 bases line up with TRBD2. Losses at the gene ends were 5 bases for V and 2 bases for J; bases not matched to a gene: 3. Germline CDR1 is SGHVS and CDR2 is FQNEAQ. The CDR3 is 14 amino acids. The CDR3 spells CASSPGGHTDTQYF. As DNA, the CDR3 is TGTGCCAGCAGCCCGGGGGGGCACACAGATACGCAGTATTTT.

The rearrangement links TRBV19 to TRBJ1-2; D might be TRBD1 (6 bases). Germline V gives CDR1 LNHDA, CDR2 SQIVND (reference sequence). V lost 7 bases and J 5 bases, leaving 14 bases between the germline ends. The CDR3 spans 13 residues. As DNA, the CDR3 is TGTGCCAGTACCACACCGGGACATTATGGCTACACCTTC. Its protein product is CASTTPGHYGYTF.

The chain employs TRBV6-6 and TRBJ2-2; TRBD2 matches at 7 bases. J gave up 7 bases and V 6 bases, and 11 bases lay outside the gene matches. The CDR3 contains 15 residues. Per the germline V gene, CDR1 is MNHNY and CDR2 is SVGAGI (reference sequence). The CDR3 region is CASSPQTSLGGELFF. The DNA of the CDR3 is TGTGCCAGCAGCCCTCAGACTAGCTTGGGCGGGGAGCTGTTTTTT.

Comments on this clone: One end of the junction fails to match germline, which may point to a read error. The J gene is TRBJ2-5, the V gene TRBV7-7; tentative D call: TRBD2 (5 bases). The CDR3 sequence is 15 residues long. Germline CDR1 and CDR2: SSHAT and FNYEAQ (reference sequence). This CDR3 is CASSPPDGGQETQYF. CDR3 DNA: TGTGCTAGCAGCCCCCCCGACGGAGGACAAGAGACCCAGTACTTC.

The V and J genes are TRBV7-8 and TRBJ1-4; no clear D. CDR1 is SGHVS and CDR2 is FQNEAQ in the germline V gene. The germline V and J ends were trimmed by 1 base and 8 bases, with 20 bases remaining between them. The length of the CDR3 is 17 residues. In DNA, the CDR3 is TGTGCCAGCAGCTTAGGGGTTTCGGGCGGGGTTACGGAAAAACTGTTTTTT. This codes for CASSLGVSGGVTEKLFF.

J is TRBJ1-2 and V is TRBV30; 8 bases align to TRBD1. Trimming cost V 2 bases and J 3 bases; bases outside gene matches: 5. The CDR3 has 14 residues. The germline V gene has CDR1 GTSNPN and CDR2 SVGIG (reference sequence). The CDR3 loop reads CAWSQTGGYYGYTF. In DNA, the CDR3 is TGTGCCTGGAGTCAAACAGGGGGTTACTATGGCTACACCTTC.

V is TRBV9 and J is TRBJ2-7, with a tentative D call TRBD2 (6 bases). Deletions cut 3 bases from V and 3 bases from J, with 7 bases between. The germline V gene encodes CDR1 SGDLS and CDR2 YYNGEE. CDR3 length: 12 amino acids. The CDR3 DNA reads TGTGCCAGCAGCGCCGGGGGCTACGAGCAGTACTTC. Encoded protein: CASSAGGYEQYF.

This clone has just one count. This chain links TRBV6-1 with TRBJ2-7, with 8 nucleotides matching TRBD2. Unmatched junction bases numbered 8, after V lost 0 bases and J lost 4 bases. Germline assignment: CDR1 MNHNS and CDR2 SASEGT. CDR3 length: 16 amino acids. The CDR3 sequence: CASSEALAGLYYEQYF. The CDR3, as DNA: TGTGCCAGCAGTGAAGCATTAGCGGGGCTCTATTACGAGCAGTACTTC.

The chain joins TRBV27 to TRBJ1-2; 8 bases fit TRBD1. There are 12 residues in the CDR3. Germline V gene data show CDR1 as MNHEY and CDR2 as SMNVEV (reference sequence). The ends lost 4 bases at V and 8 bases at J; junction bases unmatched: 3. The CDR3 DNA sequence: TGTGCCAGCAGTTCGACAGGGGCCGGCTACACCTTC. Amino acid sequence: CASSSTGAGYTF.

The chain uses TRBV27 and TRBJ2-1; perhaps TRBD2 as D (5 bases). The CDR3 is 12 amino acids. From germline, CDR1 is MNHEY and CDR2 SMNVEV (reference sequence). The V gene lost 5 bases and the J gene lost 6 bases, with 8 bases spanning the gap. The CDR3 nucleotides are TGTGCCAGCAGTCAAAGCGGCAATGAGCAGTTCTTC. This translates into CASSQSGNEQFF.

The CDR3, as DNA: TGTGCCTGGACCCCCGGCCAGGGGGCCACAGATACGCAGTATTTT. Translated, it gives CAWTPGQGATDTQYF. This chain uses TRBV30 with TRBJ2-3; the match to TRBD1 covers 8 bases. Unmatched junction bases numbered 8, after V lost 4 bases and J lost 2 bases. This CDR3 contains 15 residues. Looked up from germline, CDR1 is GTSNPN and CDR2 is SVGIG (reference sequence).

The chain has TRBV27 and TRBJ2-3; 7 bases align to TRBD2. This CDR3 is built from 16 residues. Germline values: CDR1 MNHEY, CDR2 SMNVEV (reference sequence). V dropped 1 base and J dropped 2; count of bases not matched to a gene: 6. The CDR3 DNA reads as TGTGCCAGCAGTTTATTTGGCGGGGGAAACACAGATACGCAGTATTTT. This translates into CASSLFGGGNTDTQYF.

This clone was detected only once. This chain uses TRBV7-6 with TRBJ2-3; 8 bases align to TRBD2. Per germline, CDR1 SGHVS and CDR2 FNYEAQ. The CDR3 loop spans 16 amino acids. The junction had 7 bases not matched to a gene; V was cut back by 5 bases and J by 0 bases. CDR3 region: CASSGSGGFSTDTQYF. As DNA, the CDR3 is TGTGCCAGCAGCGGGAGCGGGGGCTTTAGCACAGATACGCAGTATTTT. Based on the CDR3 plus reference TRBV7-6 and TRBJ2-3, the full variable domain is GAGVSQSPRYKVTKRGQDVALRCDPISGHVSLYWYRQALGQGPEFLTYFNYEAQQDKSGLPNDRFSAERPEGSISTLTIQRTEQRDSAMYRCASSGSGGFSTDTQYFGPGTRLTVL.

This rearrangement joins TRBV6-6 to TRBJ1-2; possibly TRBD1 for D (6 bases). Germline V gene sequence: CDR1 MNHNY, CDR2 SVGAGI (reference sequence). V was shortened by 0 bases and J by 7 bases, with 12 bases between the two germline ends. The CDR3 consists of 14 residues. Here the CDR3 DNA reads TGTGCCAGCAGTTACTCGACAGGCAAGAGTGGCTACACCTTC. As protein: CASSYSTGKSGYTF.

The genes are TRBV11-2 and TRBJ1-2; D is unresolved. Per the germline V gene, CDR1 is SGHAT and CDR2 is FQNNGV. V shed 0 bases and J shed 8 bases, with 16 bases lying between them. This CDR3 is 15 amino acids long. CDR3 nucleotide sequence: TGTGCCAGCAGCTTAGATCCCCAGGTAGCGCGGGGCTACACCTTC. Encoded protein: CASSLDPQVARGYTF.

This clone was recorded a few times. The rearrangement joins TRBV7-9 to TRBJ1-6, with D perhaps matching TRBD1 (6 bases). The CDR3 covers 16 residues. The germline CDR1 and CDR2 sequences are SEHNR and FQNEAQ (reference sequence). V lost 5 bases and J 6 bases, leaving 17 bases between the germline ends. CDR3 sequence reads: CASSPRGGPGNSPLHF. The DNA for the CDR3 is TGTGCCAGCAGCCCCCGGGGGGGCCCGGGTAATTCACCCCTCCACTTT. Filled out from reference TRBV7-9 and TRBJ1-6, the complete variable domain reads DTGVSQNPRHKITKRGQNVTFRCDPISEHNRLYWYRQTLGQGPEFLTYFQNEAQLEKSRLLSDRFSAERPKGSFSTLEIQRTEQGDSAMYLCASSPRGGPGNSPLHFGNGTRLTVT.

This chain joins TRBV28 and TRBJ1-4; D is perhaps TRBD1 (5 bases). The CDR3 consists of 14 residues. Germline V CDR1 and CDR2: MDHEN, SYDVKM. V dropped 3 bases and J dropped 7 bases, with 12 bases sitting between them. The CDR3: CASSFPPGSEKLFF. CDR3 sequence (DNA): TGTGCCAGCAGTTTCCCGCCAGGGTCTGAAAAACTGTTTTTT.

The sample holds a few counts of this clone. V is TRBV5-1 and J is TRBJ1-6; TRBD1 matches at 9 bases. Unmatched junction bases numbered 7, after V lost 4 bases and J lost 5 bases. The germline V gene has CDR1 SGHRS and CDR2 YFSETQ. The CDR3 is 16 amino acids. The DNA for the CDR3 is TGCGCCAGCAGCCTGGGACAGGGAAATCATAATTCACCCCTCCACTTT. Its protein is CASSLGQGNHNSPLHF.

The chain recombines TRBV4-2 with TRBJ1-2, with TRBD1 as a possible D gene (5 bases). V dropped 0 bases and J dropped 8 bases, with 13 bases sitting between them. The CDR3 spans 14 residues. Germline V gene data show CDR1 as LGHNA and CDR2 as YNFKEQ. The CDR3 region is CASSQEGVRGGYTF. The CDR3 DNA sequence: TGTGCCAGCAGCCAAGAAGGGGTCCGGGGGGGCTACACCTTC.

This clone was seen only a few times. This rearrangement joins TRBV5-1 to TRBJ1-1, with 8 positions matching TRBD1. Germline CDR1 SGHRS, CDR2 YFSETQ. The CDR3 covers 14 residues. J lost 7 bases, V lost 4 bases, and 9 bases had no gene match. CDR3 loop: CASSQTGVGIEAFF. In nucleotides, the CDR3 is TGCGCCAGCAGCCAGACAGGGGTAGGGATTGAAGCTTTCTTT.

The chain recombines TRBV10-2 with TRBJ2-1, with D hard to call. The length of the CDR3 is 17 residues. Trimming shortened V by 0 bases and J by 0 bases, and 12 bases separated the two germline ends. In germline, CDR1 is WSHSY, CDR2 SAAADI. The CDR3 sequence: CASSESVAVGSYNEQFF. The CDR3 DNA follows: TGCGCCAGCAGTGAGTCGGTAGCCGTGGGCTCCTACAATGAGCAGTTCTTC.

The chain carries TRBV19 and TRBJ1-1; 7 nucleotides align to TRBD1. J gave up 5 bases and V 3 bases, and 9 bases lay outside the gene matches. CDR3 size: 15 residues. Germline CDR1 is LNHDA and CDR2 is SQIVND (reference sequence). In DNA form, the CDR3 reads TGTGCCAGTAGTATCGGGGACAGCATGGGAACTGAAGCTTTCTTT. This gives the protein CASSIGDSMGTEAFF.

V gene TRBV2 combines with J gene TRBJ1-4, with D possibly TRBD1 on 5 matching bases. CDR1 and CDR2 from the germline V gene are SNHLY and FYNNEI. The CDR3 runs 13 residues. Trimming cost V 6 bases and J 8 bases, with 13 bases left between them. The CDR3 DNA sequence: TGTGCCAGCAGAACAGGAGTCATCGAAAAACTGTTTTTT. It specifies CASRTGVIEKLFF.